This T cell receptor (beta chain) was sequenced for a study of blood T cells in healthy people across ages (dated by TCRdb to between 2015 and 2016). For context, the study as a whole: In model experiments, template switching captured roughly one uniquely barcoded TCR beta cDNA molecule for every two T cells. To track age-related changes in TCR beta repertoire diversity, the study relied on deep sequencing normalized with unique cDNA molecular identifiers. The donors were split into four age groups: young (average about 15 years), middle-aged (about 40), aged (approximately 60) and long-lived (over 75). To avoid experimental bias, donors of different ages were randomly spread across the sequencing lanes. The study analyzed two additional independent replicas of 1 million unique cDNA reads from the same blood draw for two donors, one aged 18 to 29 and one aged 80 or older. What the study reported, not specific to this receptor: Observed TCR beta diversity per million T cells fell roughly linearly with age, and a significant reduction was already apparent by age roughly 41. Observed TCR beta diversity correlated strongly with the percentage of naive T cells measured by flow cytometry. Compared with the aged group, the long-lived group had more naive CD4+ T cells, fewer expanded clones and increased TCR diversity, a pattern suggesting age selection. Bulk unsorted PBMC profiling prevented conclusive comparison of naive and antigen-experienced compartments. Estimates of total diversity from one million sequenced T cells were regarded as lower bounds and underestimates. Because donor CMV infection status was unknown, age-related changes in expanded clonotypes were potentially confounded.

Donors were around 37 systemically healthy Caucasian individuals from Russia aged roughly 6 to 95 years. Each donor gave ten milliliters of peripheral blood, collected into EDTA-treated Vacutainer tubes. Ficoll-Paque density-gradient centrifugation was used to isolate PBMCs, with at least 6 million per sample. Trizol reagent was used to extract total RNA from the PBMCs, yielding at least 6 micrograms per sample. For every donor, flow cytometry on a PBMC aliquot measured the percentage of naive CD45RAhigh/CD27high T cells. The cysteine opens and the phenylalanine closes a CDR3 of 13 amino acids. Only CDR3 DNA remains: 39 bases, in frame from the first base. CDR1 and CDR2, looked up from the germline V gene, are SGHTA and FQGNSA. V has 3 bases trimmed and J has 5 bases trimmed; junction bases matching no gene number 3. This clonotype was seen only a few times. Its specific antigen is unknown. Nothing much larger sits one base from this clone, and base qualities are not available.

Library creation used 5' RACE. The sequencer was an Illumina HiSeq 2500. A second PCR of roughly 7 to 11 cycles was performed with a sample-barcoded 5' primer and a J-beta primer mix. Each TCR beta cDNA molecule received a unique molecular identifier from a template-switch 5' adaptor carrying 12 random nucleotides. Each sample yielded at least 2.5 million CDR3-containing paired-end reads. All of the RNA was converted into first-strand cDNA using the Mint cDNA synthesis kit, with a TRBC-specific oligonucleotide serving as the primer. Following uracil-DNA glycosylase treatment, a first 18-cycle PCR with universal primers M1SS and BC2_uni_R was performed on all cDNA. For the original study's pipeline: For normalization, 1 million high-quality reads were randomly selected from each sample, with every read carrying a distinct molecular identifier. Instead of being binned into consensus sequences, reads with shared molecular identifiers were discarded. CDR3 identification, clonotype clustering and error correction used MiTCR with a Q25 quality threshold and the strictest error-elimination algorithm. A nonparametric unseen species model using Euler transformation provided a lower-bound estimate of total TCR beta diversity. The public sequencing data were trimmed at Q25 with fastp and processed into clonotypes with MiXCR by TCRdb, which kept only in-frame beta chains. Entries that share a CDR3 protein sequence are merged under the most common genes and DNA. For this entry, the V and J calls and clone size follow TCRdb and not the study's own pipeline. In this sample the table shows roughly 800,000 distinct CDR3 sequences, roughly 64% of which occur a single time. In total, the top ten clones hold about 20% of the sample.

This TCR was sampled from a man aged 25 to 40 in good health. Rearrangement joined TRBV7-2 to TRBJ1-2, and TRBD1 matches 7 of the central bases. Sample: blood. The nucleotide sequence is TGTGCCAGCAGCTTTGACAGGGCTTATGGCTACACCTTC. Translated, it reads CASSFDRAYGYTF. The CDR3 plus the reference TRBV7-2 and TRBJ1-2 genes for the other parts give the full variable domain: GAGVSQSPSNKVTEKGKDVELRCDPISGHTALYWYRQSLGQGLEFLIYFQGNSAPDKSGLPSDRFSAERTGGSVSTLTIQRTQQEDSAVYLCASSFDRAYGYTFGSGTRLTVV.